These 9 T cell receptor beta chains came from one sample sequenced in a study of blood T cell repertoires in COVID-19 (dated by TCRdb to 2020 to 2021). Library prep was done by the immunoSEQ multiplex PCR assay. Imported from immuneACCESS, the table was reduced by TCRdb to in-frame sequences with V and J called. These copies leave out some clones; in studies compared against another copy, an unresolved V gene accounts for under half, and the cause of the remainder is not known. This sample comprises roughly 230,000 clones, 82% of them detected only once. Jointly, the top ten make up 3% to 4% of the sample. Sequencing used peripheral blood. Receptor source: a woman older than 75 with acute or convalescent COVID-19.

The CDR3 DNA reads TGTGCCAGCTCACTACAGGCCAATAGGGATGAGCAGTTCTTC. Its protein is CASSLQANRDEQFF. The chain employs TRBV18 and TRBJ2-1; D perhaps matches TRBD1 (5 bases). The V gene's germline CDR1 is KGHSH and CDR2 LQKENI. The CDR3 is 14 amino acids. V lost 4 bases to trimming and J lost 8 bases, with 15 bases between them.

J is TRBJ1-1 and V is TRBV19; maybe TRBD1 (5 bases). CDR3 length equals 15 residues. Germline loops: CDR1 LNHDA, CDR2 SQIVND (reference sequence). The V end was cut by 0 bases, the J end by 1 base, with 9 bases between. The CDR3 is CASSIERGTNTEAFF. The CDR3 bases are TGTGCCAGTAGTATAGAACGGGGGACGAACACTGAAGCTTTCTTT.

The chain uses TRBV30 and TRBJ2-7; 9 bases are a match to TRBD2. This CDR3 has 14 amino acids. V lost 4 bases to trimming and J lost 7 bases; unmatched junction nucleotides: 11. Germline loops: CDR1 GTSNPN, CDR2 SVGIG (reference sequence). In DNA form, the CDR3 reads TGTGCCTGGAATCCGGCGGGGGGGTTGGGGGAGCAGTACTTC. It specifies CAWNPAGGLGEQYF.

This CDR3 reads CASSSRQGGSYNEQFF. CDR3 in DNA: TGTGCCAGCAGCTCCCGACAGGGGGGATCATACAATGAGCAGTTCTTC. This chain links TRBV3-1 (or the pseudogene TRBV3-2) with TRBJ2-1, with TRBD1 matching 9 bases. Germline V gene sequence: CDR1 LGHDT, CDR2 YNNKEL (reference sequence). The CDR3 covers 16 residues. Germline trimming cut 5 bases from V and 4 bases from J; bases unmatched to any gene: 9.

The V and J genes are TRBV5-5 and TRBJ1-3; D possibly corresponds to TRBD1 (5 bases). V dropped 0 bases and J dropped 4 bases, with 14 bases sitting between them. The CDR3 contains 16 residues. CDR1 SGHKS and CDR2 YYEKEE come from the germline V gene (reference sequence). The CDR3 reads CASSLAGGLLGNTIYF. CDR3 in DNA: TGTGCCAGCAGCTTGGCCGGGGGACTGTTAGGAAACACCATATATTTT.

The V gene is TRBV28, the J gene TRBJ1-5; possible D gene TRBD1, 6 bases. The CDR3 covers 15 residues. From germline, CDR1 is MDHEN and CDR2 SYDVKM. V lost 2 bases and J 4 bases, leaving 12 bases between the germline ends. CDR3 nucleotide sequence: TGTGCCAGCAGTTTAAGGGGGTCTAAAAATCAGCCCCAGCATTTT. It translates to CASSLRGSKNQPQHF.

The chain has TRBV6-1 and TRBJ1-1, with a weak D call TRBD1 (5 bases). Germline V gives CDR1 MNHNS, CDR2 SASEGT. There are 16 residues in the CDR3. The ends were cut back, 4 bases at V and 1 base at J, with 16 bases in the middle. CDR3 bases: TGTGCCAGCAGTGTGGAGGGGCCACCTACGAACACTGAAGCTTTCTTT. This translates into CASSVEGPPTNTEAFF.

This chain links TRBV5-1 with TRBJ1-6; 8 positions agree with TRBD1. V shed 4 bases and J 8 bases; nucleotides not matched to a gene: 5. Germline lookup yields CDR1 SGHRS and CDR2 YFSETQ. The CDR3 contains 14 residues. CDR3 protein: CASSEQGEDSPLHF. DNA of the CDR3: TGCGCCAGCAGCGAACAGGGGGAGGATTCACCCCTCCACTTT.

The V and J genes are TRBV5-1 and TRBJ1-2; D not resolved. CDR1 is SGHRS, CDR2 YFSETQ, per germline. Trimming shortened V by 3 bases and J by 8 bases, and 17 bases separated the two germline ends. The CDR3 sequence is 14 residues long. CDR3 bases: TGCGCCAGCAGCTATGGCGGAGGAGGCCAAGGCTACACCTTC. Translation: CASSYGGGGQGYTF.